This T cell receptor (beta chain) was recorded in a study of blood T cell repertoires in COVID-19. Background on the study: The origin of the acute and convalescent COVID-19 samples was the United States, Italy and Spain. PBMCs, B-cell-depleted T cells, or T cells provided the cDNA or gDNA that made up the material.

CDR3 size: 16 residues. V shed 4 bases and J shed 0 bases, with 15 bases lying between them. Germline V gene lookup returns CDR1 LGHNA and CDR2 YSLEER. Using immunoSEQ multiplex PCR, the repertoire was profiled, and TCRdb retains in-frame clones only, with some absent. The table includes a few hundred thousand clones, 86% detected once. The sequence derives from a woman aged 55-75 years with COVID-19, enrolled during active disease. This chain joins TRBV4-3 and TRBJ1-2, with TRBD1 as a possible D gene (5 bases). The specimen was peripheral blood. This chain's CDR3 is CASSLVTGGTNYGYTF. As DNA, the CDR3 is TGCGCCAGCAGCCTGGTCACGGGGGGAACTAACTATGGCTACACCTTC.